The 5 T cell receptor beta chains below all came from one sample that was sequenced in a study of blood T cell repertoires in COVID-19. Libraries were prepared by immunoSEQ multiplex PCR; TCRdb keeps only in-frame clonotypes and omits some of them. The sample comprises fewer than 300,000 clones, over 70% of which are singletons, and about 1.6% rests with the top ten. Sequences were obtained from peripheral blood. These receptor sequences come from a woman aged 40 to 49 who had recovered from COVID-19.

The CDR3, as DNA: TGCGCCAGCAGCTTGGCGACAGGGGTCGGCGAGACCCAGTACTTC. It is translated as CASSLATGVGETQYF. The chain recombines TRBV5-1 with TRBJ2-5; 8 nucleotides match TRBD1. The CDR3 loop spans 15 amino acids. The ends lost 0 bases at V and 5 bases at J; junction bases unmatched: 6. CDR1 is SGHRS, CDR2 YFSETQ, per germline.

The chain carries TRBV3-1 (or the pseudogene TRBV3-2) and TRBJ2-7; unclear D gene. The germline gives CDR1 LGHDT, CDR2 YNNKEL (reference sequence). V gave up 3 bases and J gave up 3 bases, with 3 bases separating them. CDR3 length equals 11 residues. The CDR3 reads CASSHSYEQYF. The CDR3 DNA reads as TGTGCCAGCAGCCACAGCTACGAGCAGTACTTC.

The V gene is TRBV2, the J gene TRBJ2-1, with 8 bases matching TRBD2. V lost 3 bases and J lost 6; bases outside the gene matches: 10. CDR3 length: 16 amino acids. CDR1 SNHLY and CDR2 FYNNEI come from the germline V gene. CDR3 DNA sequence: TGTGCCAGCAGTGACGCCGGGGGGACTAGAAGCAATGAGCAGTTCTTC. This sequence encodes CASSDAGGTRSNEQFF.

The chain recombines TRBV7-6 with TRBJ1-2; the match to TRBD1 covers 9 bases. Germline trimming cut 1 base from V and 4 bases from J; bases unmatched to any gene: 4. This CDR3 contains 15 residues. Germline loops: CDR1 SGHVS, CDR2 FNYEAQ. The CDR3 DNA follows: TGTGCCAGCAGCTTAGAAGGACAGGGGCCCTATGGCTACACCTTC. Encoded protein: CASSLEGQGPYGYTF.

Here the CDR3 reads CASSLQGALSYEQYF. CDR3 in DNA: TGTGCCAGCAGTCTACAGGGGGCACTTTCCTACGAGCAGTACTTC. The chain couples TRBV2 to TRBJ2-7; 9 bases fit TRBD1. The CDR3 contains 15 residues. Looked up from germline, CDR1 is SNHLY and CDR2 is FYNNEI. The V gene end was trimmed by 5 bases and the J gene end by 1 base; junction bases not matched to a gene: 6.